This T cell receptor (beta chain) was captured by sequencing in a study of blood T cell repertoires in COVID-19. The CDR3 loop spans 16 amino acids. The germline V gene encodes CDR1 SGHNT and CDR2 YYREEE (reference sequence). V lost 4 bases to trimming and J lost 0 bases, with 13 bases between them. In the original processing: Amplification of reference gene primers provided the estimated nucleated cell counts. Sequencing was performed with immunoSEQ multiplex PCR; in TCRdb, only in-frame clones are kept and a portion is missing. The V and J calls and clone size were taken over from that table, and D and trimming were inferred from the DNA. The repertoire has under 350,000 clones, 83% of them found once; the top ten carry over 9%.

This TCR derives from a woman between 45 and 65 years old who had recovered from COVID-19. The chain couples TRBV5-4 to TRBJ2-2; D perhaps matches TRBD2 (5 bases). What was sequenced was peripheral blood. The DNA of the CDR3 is TGTGCCAGCAGCCATCTCGGACTTTCGAACACCGGGGAGCTGTTTTTT. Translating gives CASSHLGLSNTGELFF.